The present T cell receptor beta chain was sequenced within a study of CD8+ T cells in alopecia areata. T lymphocytes (CD4+ and CD8+) were sorted from PBMCs. General study findings and limits: Clonality was higher in lesional than normal scalp, especially in alopecia totalis/universalis. Unlike in mice, where it was clearer, TCR sharing across patients was less clear, possibly HLA-related. The study also sequences resident alphabeta T cells of normal skin in scalp samples.

CDR1 is SEHNR, CDR2 FQNEAQ, per germline (reference sequence). Trimming pared 0 bases from V and 1 base from J, leaving 12 bases between. This CDR3 contains 16 residues. Note on this clone: Its antigen is as yet unknown.

As the sequencing template, cDNA was produced by extracting RNA and reverse transcribing it. Generated by immunoSEQ multiplex PCR, the TCRdb table keeps only in-frame clones and is missing some. The sample includes about 110,000 clones, approximately 59% of them seen just once. Sequenced material: CD8+ T cells sorted from blood. This sequence originates from a human donor in good health. The V call is TRBV7-9, the J call TRBJ1-1; D remains ambiguous. CDR3 amino acids: CASSLAWRVGNTEAFF. CDR3 nucleotide sequence: TGTGCCAGCAGCTTAGCCTGGAGGGTTGGGAACACTGAAGCTTTCTTT.